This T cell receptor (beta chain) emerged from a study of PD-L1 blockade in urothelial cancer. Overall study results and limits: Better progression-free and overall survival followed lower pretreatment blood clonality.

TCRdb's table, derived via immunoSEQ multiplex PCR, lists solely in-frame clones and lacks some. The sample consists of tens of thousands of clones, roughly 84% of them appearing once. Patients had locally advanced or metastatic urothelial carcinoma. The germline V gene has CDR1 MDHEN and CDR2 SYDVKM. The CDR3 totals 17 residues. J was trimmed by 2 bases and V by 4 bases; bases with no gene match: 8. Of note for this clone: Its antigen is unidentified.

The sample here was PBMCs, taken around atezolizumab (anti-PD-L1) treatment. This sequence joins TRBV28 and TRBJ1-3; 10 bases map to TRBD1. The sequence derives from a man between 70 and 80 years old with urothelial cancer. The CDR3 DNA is TGTGCCAGCAGTTCCCGACCGGGACAGGGGCCTGGAAACACCATATATTTT. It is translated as CASSSRPGQGPGNTIYF.